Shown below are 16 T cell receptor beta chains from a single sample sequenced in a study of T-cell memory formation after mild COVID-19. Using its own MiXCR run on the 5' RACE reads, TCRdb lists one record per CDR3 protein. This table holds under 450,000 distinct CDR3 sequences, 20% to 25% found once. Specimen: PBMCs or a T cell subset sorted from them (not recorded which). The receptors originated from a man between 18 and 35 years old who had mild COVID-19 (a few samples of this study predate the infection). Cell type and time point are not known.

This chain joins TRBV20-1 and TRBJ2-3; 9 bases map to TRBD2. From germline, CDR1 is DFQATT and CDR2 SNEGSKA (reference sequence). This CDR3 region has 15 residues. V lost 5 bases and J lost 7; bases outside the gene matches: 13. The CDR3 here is CSAPQRRGGLNTQYF. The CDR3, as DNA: TGCAGTGCTCCACAGAGGCGGGGGGGCTTAAATACGCAGTATTTT.

CDR3 in amino acids: CASSFGSADTQYF. The CDR3 DNA is TGTGCCAGCAGTTTTGGCTCAGCAGATACGCAGTATTTT. The genes are TRBV12-3 or TRBV12-4 and TRBJ2-3, with no clear D. V was trimmed by 3 bases and J by 4 bases, leaving 8 bases between them. There are 13 residues in the CDR3.

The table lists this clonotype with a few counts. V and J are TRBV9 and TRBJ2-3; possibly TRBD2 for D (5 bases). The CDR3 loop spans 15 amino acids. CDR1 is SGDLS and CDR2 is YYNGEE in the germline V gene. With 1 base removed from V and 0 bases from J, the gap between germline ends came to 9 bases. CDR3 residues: CASSVWESSTDTQYF. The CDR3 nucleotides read TGTGCCAGCAGCGTATGGGAGTCTAGCACAGATACGCAGTATTTT.

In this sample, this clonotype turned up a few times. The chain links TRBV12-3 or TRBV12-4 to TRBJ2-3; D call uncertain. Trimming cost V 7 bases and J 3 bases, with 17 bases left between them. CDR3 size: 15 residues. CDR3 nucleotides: TGTGCCAGCACCTCGGACGCCCAGAGGACAGATACGCAGTATTTT. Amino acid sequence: CASTSDAQRTDTQYF.

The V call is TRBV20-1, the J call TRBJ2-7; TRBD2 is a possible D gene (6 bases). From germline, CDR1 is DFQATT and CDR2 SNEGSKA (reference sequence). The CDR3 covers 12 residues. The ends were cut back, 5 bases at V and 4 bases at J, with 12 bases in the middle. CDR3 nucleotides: TGCAGTGCTGCGACTAGTACGTACGAGCAGTACTTC. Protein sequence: CSAATSTYEQYF.

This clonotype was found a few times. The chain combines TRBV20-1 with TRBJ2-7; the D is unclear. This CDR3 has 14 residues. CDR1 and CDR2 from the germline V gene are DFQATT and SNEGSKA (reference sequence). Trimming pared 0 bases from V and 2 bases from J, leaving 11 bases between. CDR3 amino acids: CSARDPAPTYEQYF. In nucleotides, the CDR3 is TGCAGTGCTAGAGATCCTGCTCCAACCTACGAGCAGTACTTC.

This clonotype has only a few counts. CDR3 sequence reads: CASSLDYGGRRTDTQYF. CDR3 sequence (DNA): TGTGCCAGCAGTTTAGATTACGGGGGGCGCCGGACAGATACGCAGTATTTT. The chain links TRBV28 to TRBJ2-3, with D maybe TRBD2 (7 bases). CDR1 and CDR2 from the germline V gene are MDHEN and SYDVKM. Deletions cut 2 bases from V and 3 bases from J, with 18 bases between. This CDR3 region has 17 residues.

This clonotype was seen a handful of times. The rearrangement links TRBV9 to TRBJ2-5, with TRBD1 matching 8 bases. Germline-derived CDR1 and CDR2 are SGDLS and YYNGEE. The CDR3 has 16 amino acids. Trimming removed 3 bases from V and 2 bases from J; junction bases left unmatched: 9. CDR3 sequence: CASSARQGWGQETQYF. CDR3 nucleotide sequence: TGTGCCAGCAGCGCCCGACAGGGGTGGGGGCAAGAGACCCAGTACTTC.

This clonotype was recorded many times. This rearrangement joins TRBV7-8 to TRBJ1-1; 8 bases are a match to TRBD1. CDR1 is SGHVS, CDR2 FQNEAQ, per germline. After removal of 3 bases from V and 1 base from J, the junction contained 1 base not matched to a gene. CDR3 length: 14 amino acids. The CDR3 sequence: CASSFTGGNTEAFF. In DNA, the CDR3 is TGTGCCAGCAGCTTTACAGGGGGGAACACTGAAGCTTTCTTT.

The DNA for the CDR3 is TGCGCCAGCGGGGACAGGCCGAACACTGAAGCTTTCTTT. Translation gives CASGDRPNTEAFF. The V gene is TRBV5-1, the J gene TRBJ1-1; 8 nucleotides line up with TRBD1. CDR1 and CDR2 from the germline V gene are SGHRS and YFSETQ. This CDR3 is 13 amino acids long. J gave up 1 base and V 7 bases, and 3 bases lay outside the gene matches.

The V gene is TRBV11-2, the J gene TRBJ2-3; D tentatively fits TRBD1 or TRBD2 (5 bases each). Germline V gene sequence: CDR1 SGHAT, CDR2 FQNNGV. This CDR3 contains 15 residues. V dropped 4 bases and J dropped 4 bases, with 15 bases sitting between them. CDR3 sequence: CASSYARGSADTQYF. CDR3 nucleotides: TGTGCCAGCAGCTATGCACGGGGCTCAGCAGATACGCAGTATTTT.

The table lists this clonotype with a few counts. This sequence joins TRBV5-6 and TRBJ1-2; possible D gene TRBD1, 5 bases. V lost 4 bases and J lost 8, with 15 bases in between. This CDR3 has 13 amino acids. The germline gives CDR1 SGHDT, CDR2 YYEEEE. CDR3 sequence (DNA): TGTGCCAGCAGCCAGGGACTCCCGGAGGGCTACACCTTC. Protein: CASSQGLPEGYTF.

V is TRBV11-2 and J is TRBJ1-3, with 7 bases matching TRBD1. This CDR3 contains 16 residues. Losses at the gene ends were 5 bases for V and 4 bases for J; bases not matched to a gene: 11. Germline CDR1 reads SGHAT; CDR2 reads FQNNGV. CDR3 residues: CASSVSTGARGNTIYF. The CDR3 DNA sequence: TGTGCCAGCAGCGTATCAACAGGGGCGCGGGGAAACACCATATATTTT.

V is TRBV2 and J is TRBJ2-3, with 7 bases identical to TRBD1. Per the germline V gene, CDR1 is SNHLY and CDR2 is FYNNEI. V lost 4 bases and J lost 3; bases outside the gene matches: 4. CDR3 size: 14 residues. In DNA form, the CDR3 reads TGTGCCAGCAGTGGGGACAGATCTACAGATACGCAGTATTTT. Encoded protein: CASSGDRSTDTQYF.

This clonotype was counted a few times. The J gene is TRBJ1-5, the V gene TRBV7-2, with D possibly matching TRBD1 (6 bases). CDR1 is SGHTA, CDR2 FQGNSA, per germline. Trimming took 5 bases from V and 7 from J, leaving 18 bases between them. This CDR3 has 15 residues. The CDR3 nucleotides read TGTGCCAGCAGCCTCCGAGGGGGGCGCGGGCAGCCCCAGCATTTT. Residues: CASSLRGGRGQPQHF.

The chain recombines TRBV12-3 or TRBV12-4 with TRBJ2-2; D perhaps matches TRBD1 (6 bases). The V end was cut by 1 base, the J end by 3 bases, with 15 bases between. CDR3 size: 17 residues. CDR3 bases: TGTGCCAGCAGTTTAGGGGCAGGGGCGATAGACACCGGGGAGCTGTTTTTT. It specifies CASSLGAGAIDTGELFF.